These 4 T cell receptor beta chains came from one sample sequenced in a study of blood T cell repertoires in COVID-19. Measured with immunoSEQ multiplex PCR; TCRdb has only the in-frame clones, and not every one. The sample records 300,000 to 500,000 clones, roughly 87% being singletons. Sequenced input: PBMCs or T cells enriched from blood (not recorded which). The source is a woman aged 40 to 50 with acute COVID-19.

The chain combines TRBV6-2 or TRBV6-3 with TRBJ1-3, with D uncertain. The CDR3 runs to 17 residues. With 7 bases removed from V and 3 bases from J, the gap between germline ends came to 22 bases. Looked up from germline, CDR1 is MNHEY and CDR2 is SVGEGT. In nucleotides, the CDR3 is TGTGCCAGCACCCCACCCCTCGAGGGTTTATTTGGAAACACCATATATTTT. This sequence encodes CASTPPLEGLFGNTIYF.

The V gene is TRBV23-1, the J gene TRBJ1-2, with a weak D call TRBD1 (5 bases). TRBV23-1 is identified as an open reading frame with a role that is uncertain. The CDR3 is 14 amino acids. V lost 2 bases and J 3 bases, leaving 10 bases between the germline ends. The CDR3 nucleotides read TGCGCCAGCAGTCAAAGGTTCAGGGACTATGGCTACACCTTC. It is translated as CASSQRFRDYGYTF.

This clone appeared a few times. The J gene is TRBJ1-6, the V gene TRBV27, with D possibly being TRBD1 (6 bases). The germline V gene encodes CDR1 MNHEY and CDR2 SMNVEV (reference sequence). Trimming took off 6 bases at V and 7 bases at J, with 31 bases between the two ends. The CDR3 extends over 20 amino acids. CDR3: CASSPDRRRGSQVRNSPLHF. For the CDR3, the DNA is TGTGCCAGCAGCCCAGACAGGCGGAGAGGAAGCCAAGTCAGGAATTCACCCCTCCACTTT.

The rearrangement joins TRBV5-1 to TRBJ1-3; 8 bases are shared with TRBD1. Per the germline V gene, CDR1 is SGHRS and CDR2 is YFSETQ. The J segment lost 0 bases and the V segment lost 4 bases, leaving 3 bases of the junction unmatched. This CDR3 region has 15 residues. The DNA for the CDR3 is TGCGCCAGCAGCGAGACAGGGGACTCTGGAAACACCATATATTTT. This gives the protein CASSETGDSGNTIYF.